This T cell receptor beta chain stems from a study of T cell repertoires in cytomegalovirus infection. Study-level information: Matching HLA type and CMV infection were both indicated by public TCR beta signatures.

This clonotype showed up many times. TCRdb re-called the reads with MiXCR, one entry per CDR3 protein. This repertoire shows 150,000 to 200,000 distinct CDR3 sequences, approximately 9.7% found once; its top ten account for about 5%. This CDR3 is 15 amino acids long. V lost 6 bases to trimming and J lost 4 bases, with 16 bases between them. Germline-derived CDR1 and CDR2 are SEHNR and FQNEAQ (reference sequence). The TCR originated in a human donor in good health (CMV status not recorded). Some clones in this sample may be carry-over from other donors' samples. This rearrangement joins TRBV7-9 to TRBJ1-5, with a tentative D call TRBD1 (6 bases). The material sequenced was PBMCs. CDR3 DNA sequence: TGTGCCAGCAGTGCCCTAGGACAGAGTAATCAGCCCCAGCATTTT. The encoded protein is CASSALGQSNQPQHF.